One sample yielded the 31 T cell receptor beta chains listed below, sequenced in a study of radiotherapy plus CTLA-4 blockade in lung cancer. Repertoires were generated with immunoSEQ multiplex PCR, while TCRdb's copy carries only in-frame clones and drops some. This table holds 84,000 or so clones, about four fifths found once. Sequencing used peripheral blood, obtained from a patient treated with radiotherapy plus ipilimumab. These receptors were taken from a human donor with non-small cell lung cancer that progressed on radiotherapy plus ipilimumab.

The chain has TRBV5-1 and TRBJ2-6, with D possibly being TRBD1 (6 bases). V lost 3 bases to trimming and J lost 2 bases, with 9 bases between them. CDR1 and CDR2 from the germline V gene are SGHRS and YFSETQ. The CDR3 has 15 amino acids. CDR3 sequence: CASSSQGPGANVLTF. The DNA of the CDR3 is TGCGCCAGCAGCTCACAGGGTCCTGGGGCCAACGTCCTGACTTTC.

This rearrangement joins TRBV7-9 to TRBJ1-5, with 7 nucleotides matching TRBD1. V gave up 4 bases and J gave up 6 bases; unmatched junction bases: 9. CDR1 and CDR2 from the germline V gene are SEHNR and FQNEAQ (reference sequence). There are 15 residues in the CDR3. The CDR3 reads CASSSTGEAGQPQHF. The CDR3 nucleotides are TGTGCCAGCAGCTCTACAGGGGAAGCGGGTCAGCCCCAGCATTTT. The full variable domain, rest sourced from reference TRBV7-9 and TRBJ1-5, is DTGVSQNPRHKITKRGQNVTFRCDPISEHNRLYWYRQTLGQGPEFLTYFQNEAQLEKSRLLSDRFSAERPKGSFSTLEIQRTEQGDSAMYLCASSSTGEAGQPQHFGDGTRLSIL.

The chain recombines TRBV2 with TRBJ1-2; no clear D. Germline-derived CDR1 and CDR2 are SNHLY and FYNNEI. The CDR3 extends over 14 amino acids. Trimming took off 6 bases at V and 4 bases at J, with 15 bases between the two ends. CDR3: CASRSQRSGYGYTF. The CDR3 DNA sequence: TGTGCCAGCAGATCACAAAGATCAGGCTATGGCTACACCTTC.

This clone has a handful of counts. The rearrangement links TRBV27 to TRBJ1-1, with D possibly TRBD1 on 5 matching bases. The CDR3 totals 15 residues. CDR1 is MNHEY and CDR2 is SMNVEV in the germline V gene (reference sequence). Trimming removed 4 bases at V and 4 bases at J, with 16 bases between. In DNA, the CDR3 is TGTGCCAGCAGTTCTCGACAGAAGGTCGGCACTGAAGCTTTCTTT. Translating it yields CASSSRQKVGTEAFF.

There are a few counts of this clone. This chain connects TRBV5-1 to TRBJ2-2, with D possibly TRBD1 on 5 matching bases. Germline CDR1 is SGHRS and CDR2 is YFSETQ. Trimming took 6 bases from V and 0 from J, leaving 9 bases between them. The CDR3 contains 14 residues. The CDR3 sequence: CASKNRTNTGELFF. The CDR3 nucleotides are TGCGCCAGCAAGAACAGGACGAACACCGGGGAGCTGTTTTTT. The full variable domain, with the rest looked up from reference TRBV5-1 and TRBJ2-2, is KAGVTQTPRYLIKTRGQQVTLSCSPISGHRSVSWYQQTPGQGLQFLFEYFSETQRNKGNFPGRFSGRQFSNSRSEMNVSTLELGDSALYLCASKNRTNTGELFFGEGSRLTVL.

The chain uses TRBV2 and TRBJ2-5; tentative D call: TRBD1 (6 bases). Deletions cut 8 bases from V and 1 base from J, with 17 bases between. CDR3 size: 15 residues. CDR1 and CDR2 from the germline V gene are SNHLY and FYNNEI. CDR3 bases: TGTGCCAGCTCAGCGGACAGAATACCCCAAGAGACCCAGTACTTC. Amino acid sequence: CASSADRIPQETQYF.

The rearrangement links TRBV7-2 to TRBJ2-7, with TRBD1 identical over 7 bases. The CDR3 has 14 amino acids. Germline V lookup: CDR1 SGHTA, CDR2 FQGNSA. With V trimmed by 5 bases and J by 2 bases, 6 bases remained unmatched. The CDR3 nucleotides read TGTGCCAGCAGCGTAATTAGGGGGCCCTACGAGCAGTACTTC. It encodes CASSVIRGPYEQYF.

The gene calls are TRBV7-9 and TRBJ2-3; the match to TRBD1 covers 10 bases. V was pared by 1 base and J by 4 bases, with 5 bases of the junction left unmatched. The CDR3 sequence is 16 residues long. Germline V gives CDR1 SEHNR, CDR2 FQNEAQ (reference sequence). As DNA, the CDR3 is TGTGCCAGCAGCTTAGTAACCGGGACAGGGGCAGATACGCAGTATTTT. This codes for CASSLVTGTGADTQYF.

V is TRBV19 and J is TRBJ1-1; D gene ambiguous. CDR3 length equals 13 residues. Per germline, CDR1 LNHDA and CDR2 SQIVND (reference sequence). V lost 5 bases, J lost 3 bases, and 10 bases lay in between. This CDR3 reads CASSRQSDTEAFF. The CDR3 DNA sequence: TGTGCCAGTAGTCGGCAGTCGGACACTGAAGCTTTCTTT.

The chain carries TRBV29-1 and TRBJ1-1; D possibly corresponds to TRBD1 (5 bases). With 1 base removed from V and 10 bases from J, the gap between germline ends came to 10 bases. This CDR3 region has 11 residues. The germline V gene encodes CDR1 SQVTM and CDR2 ANQGSEA. CDR3 sequence: CSVEGGDGAFF. Written as DNA, the CDR3 is TGCAGCGTTGAAGGGGGGGACGGAGCTTTCTTT.

The V and J genes are TRBV4-3 and TRBJ2-7; D perhaps matches TRBD2 (6 bases). V was pared by 1 base and J by 2 bases, with 12 bases between. CDR1 and CDR2 (germline): LGHNA, YSLEER. The CDR3 covers 15 residues. The CDR3 coding sequence is TGCGCCAGCAGCCAAGGACTAGTCAGCCCCTACGAGCAGTACTTC. Translating gives CASSQGLVSPYEQYF.

This chain links TRBV6-1 with TRBJ1-2; 10 bases agree with TRBD1. V was clipped by 6 bases and J by 2 bases; unmatched bases: 3. CDR1 and CDR2 (germline): MNHNS, SASEGT. The CDR3 length is 14 residues. The CDR3 loop reads CASRSGQGNYGYTF. In DNA form, the CDR3 reads TGTGCCAGCAGGTCGGGACAGGGGAACTATGGCTACACCTTC.

The rearrangement joins TRBV28 to TRBJ2-2; D may be TRBD1 (6 bases). The V and J ends lost 11 bases and 6 bases respectively, with 13 bases between them. The CDR3 is 12 residues long. Germline CDR1 is MDHEN and CDR2 is SYDVKM. The CDR3 DNA reads as TGTGCCCACAGGGAAGGCGCCGGGGAGCTGTTTTTT. Translation: CAHREGAGELFF.

The chain employs TRBV6-1 and TRBJ2-7, with D maybe TRBD1 (5 bases). Trimming removed 6 bases from V and 0 bases from J, with 12 bases in between. CDR1 and CDR2 from the germline V gene are MNHNS and SASEGT. The CDR3 is 14 residues long. The CDR3 protein is CASSADRFSYEQYF. The CDR3 coding sequence is TGTGCCAGCAGCGCAGACAGATTCTCCTACGAGCAGTACTTC.

The chain recombines TRBV12-5 with TRBJ1-5; 8 nucleotides line up with TRBD1. V lost 2 bases to trimming and J lost 0 bases; unmatched junction nucleotides: 6. The length of the CDR3 is 17 residues. Germline V gene sequence: CDR1 LGHNT, CDR2 FRNRAP. The CDR3 DNA follows: TGTGCTAGTGGTTTGTACAGACAGGGGTTTAGCAATCAGCCCCAGCATTTT. It yields the protein CASGLYRQGFSNQPQHF.

In this sample, this clone turned up once. The chain links TRBV28 to TRBJ2-5, with D possibly being TRBD1 (6 bases). CDR1 and CDR2 (germline): MDHEN, SYDVKM. There are 13 residues in the CDR3. Trimming took off 5 bases at V and 4 bases at J, with 11 bases between the two ends. Here the CDR3 DNA reads TGTGCCAGCAGTATACCAGGGGTAGAGACCCAGTACTTC. As protein: CASSIPGVETQYF.

This chain uses TRBV5-1 with TRBJ2-2; unclear D gene. The V and J ends lost 0 bases and 0 bases respectively, with 6 bases between them. CDR1 is SGHRS and CDR2 is YFSETQ in the germline V gene. This CDR3 contains 15 residues. The CDR3 nucleotides read TGCGCCAGCAGCTTGGCCGGGCCGAACACCGGGGAGCTGTTTTTT. Its protein product is CASSLAGPNTGELFF.

Remarks on this clone: Compared with germline, one end of the junction differs, possibly owing to a read error. The chain combines TRBV18 with TRBJ2-1; TRBD2 aligns across 10 bases. CDR3 size: 15 residues. The germline V gene has CDR1 KGHSH and CDR2 LQKENI. The CDR3 loop reads CASSPPSGSDREQFF. CDR3 bases: TGTGCCAGCTCGCCACCTAGCGGGAGTGATCGGGAGCAGTTCTTC. The whole variable domain, filled in from reference TRBV18 and TRBJ2-1, reads NAGVMQNPRHLVRRRGQEARLRCSPMKGHSHVYWYRQLPEEGLKFMVYLQKENIIDESGMPKERFSAEFPKEGPSILRIQQVVRGDSAAYFCASSPPSGSDREQFFGPGTRLTVL.

The rearrangement uses TRBV2 and TRBJ2-7; either TRBD1 or TRBD2 may fit D (5 bases each). V gave up 3 bases and J gave up 6 bases, with 15 bases separating them. The germline V gene encodes CDR1 SNHLY and CDR2 FYNNEI. The CDR3 consists of 14 residues. This chain's CDR3 is CASSDPAGGAEQYF. CDR3 nucleotide sequence: TGTGCCAGCAGTGATCCCGCTGGGGGTGCCGAGCAGTACTTC.

There are a few counts of this clone. V is TRBV11-3 and J is TRBJ2-7; the D gene is possibly TRBD2 (6 bases). Germline values: CDR1 SGHNT, CDR2 YENEEA. The CDR3 runs 16 residues. The germline V and J ends were trimmed by 0 bases and 3 bases, with 15 bases remaining between them. The CDR3 loop reads CASSLEAGGAIYEQYF. In DNA form, the CDR3 reads TGTGCCAGCAGCTTAGAAGCAGGCGGGGCCATCTACGAGCAGTACTTC.

V and J are TRBV18 and TRBJ1-1; D is undetermined. There are 15 residues in the CDR3. Trimming removed 2 bases from V and 3 bases from J, with 13 bases in between. The germline gives CDR1 KGHSH, CDR2 LQKENI. The CDR3 sequence: CASSPNTRRDTEAFF. Written as DNA, the CDR3 is TGTGCCAGCTCACCAAATACCCGGAGGGACACTGAAGCTTTCTTT.

The chain couples TRBV15 to TRBJ2-2; D is undetermined. V shed 2 bases and J shed 5 bases, with 12 bases lying between them. The CDR3 has 15 residues. Germline V gives CDR1 LNHNV, CDR2 YYDKDF (reference sequence). CDR3 DNA sequence: TGTGCCACCAGCAGATTATCCGACATGACCGGGGAGCTGTTTTTT. It specifies CATSRLSDMTGELFF.

The V call is TRBV5-4, the J call TRBJ2-7; 7 positions agree with TRBD2. This CDR3 spans 16 amino acids. The ends lost 6 bases at V and 1 base at J; junction bases unmatched: 13. CDR1 is SGHNT and CDR2 is YYREEE in the germline V gene (reference sequence). The DNA of the CDR3 is TGTGCCAGCACCAAGACGGGGGAGGGGAAGTCCTACGAGCAGTACTTC. This translates into CASTKTGEGKSYEQYF.

This sequence joins TRBV28 and TRBJ1-1; D call uncertain. The CDR3 length is 14 residues. In germline, CDR1 is MDHEN, CDR2 SYDVKM. Trimming shortened V by 2 bases and J by 6 bases, and 13 bases separated the two germline ends. DNA of the CDR3: TGTGCCAGCAGTTTAGGCGTGGCCACGTCTGAAGCTTTCTTT. As protein: CASSLGVATSEAFF. The variable domain in full, completed from reference TRBV28 and TRBJ1-1, reads DVKVTQSSRYLVKRTGEKVFLECVQDMDHENMFWYRQDPGLGLRLIYFSYDVKMKEKGDIPEGYSVSREKKERFSLILESASTNQTSMYLCASSLGVATSEAFFGQGTRLTVV.

J is TRBJ2-3 and V is TRBV21-1. TRBV21-1 is described as a pseudogene. The CDR3 covers 12 residues. The CDR3 DNA is TGTGCCAGCAGTAAAGCCACAGATACGCAGTATTTT. This sequence encodes CASSKATDTQYF.

This chain joins TRBV5-1 and TRBJ2-1, with TRBD2 matching 8 bases. In germline, CDR1 is SGHRS, CDR2 YFSETQ. The CDR3 consists of 16 residues. J lost 2 bases, V lost 0 bases, and 4 bases had no gene match. The CDR3 loop reads CASSLGAGGAYNEQFF. The DNA of the CDR3 is TGCGCCAGCAGCTTGGGTGCGGGAGGCGCCTACAATGAGCAGTTCTTC.

This clone was observed a single time. The V and J genes are TRBV15 and TRBJ2-3; D call uncertain. The germline CDR1 and CDR2 sequences are LNHNV and YYDKDF (reference sequence). The CDR3 has 11 residues. V was cut by 4 bases and J by 2 bases, with 1 base left in between. CDR3 sequence reads: CATSITDTQYF. The DNA for the CDR3 is TGTGCCACCAGCATCACAGATACGCAGTATTTT.

The chain couples TRBV27 to TRBJ2-1; maybe TRBD2 (5 bases). With 6 bases removed from V and 0 bases from J, the gap between germline ends came to 12 bases. The germline CDR1 and CDR2 sequences are MNHEY and SMNVEV (reference sequence). This CDR3 contains 15 residues. The CDR3 DNA follows: TGTGCCAGCAGCCGGACTCCGAGCTCCTACAATGAGCAGTTCTTC. Protein sequence: CASSRTPSSYNEQFF.

In nucleotides, the CDR3 is TGTGCCAGCAGCTTTACGCCGGGTTCCTACGAGCAGTACTTC. Protein: CASSFTPGSYEQYF. The chain employs TRBV5-8 and TRBJ2-7; the D is unclear. The V end was cut by 2 bases, the J end by 1 base, with 10 bases between. CDR1 SGHTS and CDR2 YDEGEE come from the germline V gene. The CDR3 totals 14 residues.

The chain is built from TRBV7-2 and TRBJ1-5; a weak D match, TRBD1 (5 bases). Germline V gives CDR1 SGHTA, CDR2 FQGNSA. V was shortened by 5 bases and J by 4 bases, with 12 bases between the two germline ends. This CDR3 is built from 14 residues. CDR3 sequence (DNA): TGTGCCAGCAGCGCGCGTGGGGGAAATCAGCCCCAGCATTTT. Translated: CASSARGGNQPQHF. Full variable domain (remainder filled in from reference TRBV7-2 and TRBJ1-5): GAGVSQSPSNKVTEKGKDVELRCDPISGHTALYWYRQSLGQGLEFLIYFQGNSAPDKSGLPSDRFSAERTGGSVSTLTIQRTQQEDSAVYLCASSARGGNQPQHFGDGTRLSIL.

The V and J genes are TRBV12-5 and TRBJ1-2; D may be TRBD1 (6 bases). This CDR3 contains 16 residues. The germline V and J ends were trimmed by 2 bases and 6 bases, with 19 bases remaining between them. Germline V lookup: CDR1 LGHNT, CDR2 FRNRAP. CDR3 loop: CASGLTGWPSDDGYTF. The CDR3, as DNA: TGTGCTAGTGGTTTGACAGGGTGGCCCTCGGATGATGGCTACACCTTC.